What follows are 17 T cell receptor beta chains derived from one specimen sequenced in a study of CD8+CD57+ T cells in acquired aplastic anemia. According to the study, genomic DNA was the template for TCR beta VDJ and CDR3 profiling. Each CDR3 protein gets one entry after TCRdb re-called the reads with MiXCR. Here the sample spans 350,000 to 450,000 distinct CDR3 sequences, 65% to 80% being singletons. The sample comprised sorted CD4+, CD8+, or CD8+CD57+ T cells (not recorded which) from PBMCs. The receptors here all came from a human donor in good health, serving as a control.

The rearrangement links TRBV5-5 to TRBJ2-5; D ambiguous. Per the germline V gene, CDR1 is SGHKS and CDR2 is YYEKEE (reference sequence). The V end was cut by 5 bases, the J end by 3 bases, with 11 bases between. The CDR3 extends over 13 amino acids. Here the CDR3 DNA reads TGTGCCAGCAGGGTCGGTGCCGAAGAGACCCAGTACTTC. It codes for CASRVGAEETQYF.

This chain connects TRBV20-1 to TRBJ1-2; D might be TRBD1 (5 bases). Trimming removed 0 bases at V and 8 bases at J, with 13 bases between. Germline V gives CDR1 DFQATT, CDR2 SNEGSKA (reference sequence). CDR3 length: 13 amino acids. CDR3 bases: TGCAGTGCTAGAGATCTGGAGGGACGCGGCTACACCTTC. It is translated as CSARDLEGRGYTF.

The CDR3 DNA sequence: TGTGCCAGCACCAAGGACAGGGGCGGTGAAAAACTGTTTTTT. This sequence encodes CASTKDRGGEKLFF. The chain recombines TRBV15 with TRBJ1-4; TRBD1 agrees at 9 bases. CDR3 length: 14 residues. With 10 bases clipped from V and 7 bases from J, the junction kept 10 bases outside the gene matches. From germline, CDR1 is LNHNV and CDR2 YYDKDF (reference sequence).

Details on this clonotype: Just one base apart from a much larger clone, this may be a read error. V is TRBV3-1 and J is TRBJ2-7; D could derive from TRBD1 or TRBD2 (5 bases each). The germline gives CDR1 LGHDT, CDR2 YNNKEL (reference sequence). The CDR3 length is 15 residues. CDR3 nucleotide sequence: TGTGCCAGCTGCCAAGATTTCGCGAGGGGTGGCGAGCAGTACTTC. Its translation: CASCQDFARGGEQYF.

As concerns this clonotype: A clone one base away is much larger, so this may be a read error. V usage is TRBV30 and J usage is TRBJ2-1; possibly TRBD2 for D (5 bases). There are 14 residues in the CDR3. Germline CDR1 reads GTSNPN; CDR2 reads SVGIG (reference sequence). V lost 5 bases and J lost 5, with 16 bases in between. As DNA, the CDR3 is TGTGCCTGGGCCTTAGGACTGGCGAACAATGAGCAGTTCTTC. It yields the protein CAWALGLANNEQFF.

The V call is TRBV5-5, the J call TRBJ2-3, with D tentatively TRBD2 (5 bases). The CDR3 loop spans 15 amino acids. The germline CDR1 and CDR2 sequences are SGHKS and YYEKEE (reference sequence). V lost 1 base, J lost 0 bases, and 9 bases lay in between. The CDR3 DNA reads as TGTGCCAGCAGCTTGAGCGGATACAGCACAGATACGCAGTATTTT. Residues: CASSLSGYSTDTQYF.

The table lists this clonotype with many counts. V usage is TRBV2 and J usage is TRBJ2-7, with 11 bases that match TRBD2. This CDR3 contains 15 residues. The V and J ends lost 10 bases and 3 bases, in that order; junction bases with no gene match: 11. CDR1 and CDR2 from the germline V gene are SNHLY and FYNNEI. As DNA, the CDR3 is TGTGCCACCACCCCTGGGACTAGCGGTATCTACGAGCAGTACTTC. The encoded protein is CATTPGTSGIYEQYF.

As regards this clonotype: Here the CDR3 omits its conserved ending phenylalanine or tryptophan, so a read error is the likely source. The DNA is omitted, as the CDR3 cannot be located on it reliably, and the CDR3 follows TCRdb's listing. V gene TRBV9 combines with J gene TRBJ1-2; whether TRBD1, the table's D call, matches the DNA was not checked. The CDR3 is 13 residues long, counting both termini. The V gene's germline CDR1 is SGDLS and CDR2 YYNGEE. The CDR3 here is CASSVGRPNTGEL.

A word on this clonotype: A clone one base away is much larger, so this may be a read error. The CDR3 does not close with the conserved phenylalanine or tryptophan, likely indicating a read error. The V gene is TRBV2, the J gene TRBJ1-1, with D perhaps TRBD1 (6 bases). Trimming cost V 9 bases and J 2 bases, with 16 bases left between them. CDR3 length: 14 residues. The germline gives CDR1 SNHLY, CDR2 FYNNEI. The CDR3 bases are TGTGCCAGTCGCGGGGGCGCGGGCAACACTGAAGCTTTCCTT. Protein: CASRGGAGNTEAFL.

Of note for this clonotype: One junction end disagrees with the germline gene, perhaps due to a read error. This rearrangement joins TRBV7-9 to TRBJ2-5; TRBD1 is a possible D gene (6 bases). Germline CDR1 SEHNR, CDR2 FQNEAQ (reference sequence). This CDR3 is 14 amino acids long. DNA for the CDR3: TGTGCCAGCAGCTCCGTACAGGGCAGACTACACCAGCGCTTC. Amino acids: CASSSVQGRLHQRF.

The chain links TRBV7-9 to TRBJ1-4, with no clear D. The germline gives CDR1 SEHNR, CDR2 FQNEAQ (reference sequence). The CDR3 is 15 amino acids. V shed 5 bases and J shed 17 bases, with 27 bases lying between them. CDR3 DNA: TGTGCCAGCAGCAGAGGGCGGGGAGCAAGGCAAAACCTTTTTTTT. Translated: CASSRGRGARQNLFF.

With regard to this clonotype: Mismatch with germline at one junction end may stem from a read error. This rearrangement joins TRBV2 to TRBJ2-5; D may correspond to TRBD1 or TRBD2 (5 bases each). There are 13 residues in the CDR3. The germline gives CDR1 SNHLY, CDR2 FYNNEI. The DNA of the CDR3 is TGTGCCAGCAGTCGGACTGGGATCGGGACCAAGGACTTC. Translating gives CASSRTGIGTKDF.

This clonotype was seen at least ten times. V gene TRBV10-3 combines with J gene TRBJ1-2; 9 positions agree with TRBD1. The V gene's germline CDR1 is ENHRY and CDR2 SYGVKD. There are 14 residues in the CDR3. V was pared by 5 bases and J by 4 bases, with 5 bases of the junction left unmatched. The CDR3, as DNA: TGTGCCATCAGTACCGGGACAGGGCCCTATGGCTACACCTTC. It is translated as CAISTGTGPYGYTF.

The chain combines TRBV10-1 with TRBJ1-6, with D unresolved. CDR1 is WNHNN and CDR2 is SYGVQD in the germline V gene (reference sequence). V gave up 1 base and J gave up 0 bases, with 25 bases separating them. The CDR3 is made up of 22 amino acids. CDR3 loop: CASSEWFGIGDPKSSYNSPLHF. For the CDR3, the DNA is TGCGCCAGCAGTGAGTGGTTTGGTATAGGCGATCCCAAGAGCTCCTATAATTCACCCCTCCACTTT.

J is TRBJ1-1 and V is TRBV7-2; no definite D call. This CDR3 is built from 16 residues. Trimming took off 0 bases at V and 4 bases at J, with 15 bases between the two ends. CDR1 SGHTA and CDR2 FQGNSA come from the germline V gene. The CDR3 DNA reads TGTGCCAGCAGCTTAGCGCTTCCGGCGGGGAGCACTGAAGCTTTCTTT. Translating it yields CASSLALPAGSTEAFF.

The J gene is TRBJ2-1, the V gene TRBV9; 9 bases align to TRBD1. Germline CDR1 and CDR2: SGDLS and YYNGEE. The CDR3 loop spans 17 amino acids. V was pared by 4 bases and J by 2 bases, with 10 bases of the junction left unmatched. Here the CDR3 reads CASSTPPGQGAYNEQFF. Written as DNA, the CDR3 is TGTGCCAGCAGCACCCCGCCGGGACAGGGAGCCTACAATGAGCAGTTCTTC.

This rearrangement joins TRBV7-8 to TRBJ2-3; possible D gene TRBD2, 6 bases. Trimming took 5 bases from V and 12 from J, leaving 27 bases between them. This CDR3 has 16 residues. CDR1 is SGHVS and CDR2 is FQNEAQ in the germline V gene. The CDR3 DNA follows: TGTGCCAGCAGCCGAGGAGGCAGAGAGACGGGAGATCCACAGTATTTT. It yields the protein CASSRGGRETGDPQYF.